This entry describes one TCR beta chain. What it binds is unknown. This sample stems from a study of cytomegalovirus exposure and HLA in healthy donors. A multiplex PCR was run with 60 Vbeta primers and 13 Jbeta primers. Method: immunoSEQ multiplex PCR; TCRdb's copy keeps in-frame clones and lacks some. Of 150,000 to 200,000 clones in the sample, roughly four fifths were seen once. The germline V gene has CDR1 KGHSH and CDR2 LQKENI. This CDR3 has 19 residues. V lost 1 base, J lost 0 bases, and 21 bases lay in between. Study-level results: Certain sequence variants were highly shared and formed a cluster, and this cluster was likely a sequencing artifact.

The chain joins TRBV18 to TRBJ1-2; no firm D call. The sample was PBMCs. The clonotype was recovered from a woman aged 25 to 39 in good health and CMV-seropositive. The CDR3 sequence: CASSPRPVIFPQANYGYTF. The CDR3 DNA follows: TGTGCCAGCTCACCACGTCCGGTTATCTTCCCCCAGGCTAACTATGGCTACACCTTC.